The TCR beta chain described here comes from a study of T-cell reconstitution after alpha-beta-depleted transplantation in children. During its preparation, the TCRbeta library received unique molecular identifiers. TCRdb ran MiXCR on the PCR reads and lists one entry per CDR3 protein. The sample has about a million distinct CDR3 sequences, 25% to 35% seen once. CDR3 length: 17 residues. From germline, CDR1 is SGHDN and CDR2 FVKESK. J was trimmed by 7 bases and V by 1 base; bases with no gene match: 13. The source was PBMCs, mostly from graft donor cells, collected 360 days after TCRalphabeta/CD19-depleted stem cell transplant. The V call is TRBV14, the J call TRBJ2-1; TRBD1 matches at 7 bases. This sequence originates from a boy under three years old who had a stem cell transplant for SCID, so the T cells may come from the graft donor. CDR3: CASSQGVGRGYGNEQFF. As DNA, the CDR3 is TGTGCCAGCAGCCAAGGAGTAGGCAGGGGGTATGGAAATGAGCAGTTCTTC.